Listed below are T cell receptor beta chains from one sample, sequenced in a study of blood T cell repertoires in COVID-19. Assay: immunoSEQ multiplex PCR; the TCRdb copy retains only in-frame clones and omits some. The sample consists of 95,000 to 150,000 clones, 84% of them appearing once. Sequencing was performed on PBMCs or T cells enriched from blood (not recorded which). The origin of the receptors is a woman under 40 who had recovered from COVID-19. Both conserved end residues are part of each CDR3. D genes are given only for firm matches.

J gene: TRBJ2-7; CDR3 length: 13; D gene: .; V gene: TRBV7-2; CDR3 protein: CASSYASRGEQYF
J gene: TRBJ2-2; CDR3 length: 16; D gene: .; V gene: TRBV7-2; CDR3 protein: CASSLASAIGTGELFF
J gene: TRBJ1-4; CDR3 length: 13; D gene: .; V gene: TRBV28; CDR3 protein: CASSTRGSEKLFF
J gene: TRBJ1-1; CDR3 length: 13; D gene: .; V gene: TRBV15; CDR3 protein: CATSMERNTEAFF
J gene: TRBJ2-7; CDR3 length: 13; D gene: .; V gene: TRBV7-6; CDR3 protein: CASSLDSTDEQYF
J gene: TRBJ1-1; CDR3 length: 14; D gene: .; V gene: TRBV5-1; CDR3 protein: CASSRPTGQTEAFF
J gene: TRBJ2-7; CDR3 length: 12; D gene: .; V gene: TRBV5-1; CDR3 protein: CASSHGDYEQYF
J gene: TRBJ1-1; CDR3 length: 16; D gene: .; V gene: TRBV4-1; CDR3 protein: CASSQWRGRMNTEAFF
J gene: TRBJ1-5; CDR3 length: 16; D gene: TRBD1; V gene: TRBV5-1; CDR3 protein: CASHSFTTGGNQPQHF
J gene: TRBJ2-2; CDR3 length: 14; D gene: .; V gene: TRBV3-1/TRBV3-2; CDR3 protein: CASSQLLDTGELFF
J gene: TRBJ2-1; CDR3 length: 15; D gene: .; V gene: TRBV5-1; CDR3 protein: CASSLGEGGGNEQFF
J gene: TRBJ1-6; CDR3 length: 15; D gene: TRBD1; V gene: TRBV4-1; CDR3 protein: CASSLTSGGGSPLHF
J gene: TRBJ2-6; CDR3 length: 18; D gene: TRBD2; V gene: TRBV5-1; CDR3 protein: CASSPGGAPRSGANVLTF
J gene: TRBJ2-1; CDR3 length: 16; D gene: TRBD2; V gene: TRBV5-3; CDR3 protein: CARSHGTGGGDNEQFF
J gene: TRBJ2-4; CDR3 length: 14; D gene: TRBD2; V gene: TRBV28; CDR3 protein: CAIAGGVVKNIQYF
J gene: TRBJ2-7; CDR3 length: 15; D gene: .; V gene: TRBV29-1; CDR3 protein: CSVVRGAGARNEQYF
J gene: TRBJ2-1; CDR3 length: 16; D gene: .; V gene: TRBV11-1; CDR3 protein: CASSLAPRVAYNEQFF
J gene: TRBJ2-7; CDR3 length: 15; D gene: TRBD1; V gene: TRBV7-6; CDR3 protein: CASSLVTGANYEQYF
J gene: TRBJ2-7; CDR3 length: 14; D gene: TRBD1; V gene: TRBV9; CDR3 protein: CASSPSGTDGEQYF
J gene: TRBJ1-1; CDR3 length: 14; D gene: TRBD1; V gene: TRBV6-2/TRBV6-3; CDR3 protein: CASSGQGGNTEAFF
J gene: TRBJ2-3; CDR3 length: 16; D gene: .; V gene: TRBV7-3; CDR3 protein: CASSPDSAGTTDTQYF
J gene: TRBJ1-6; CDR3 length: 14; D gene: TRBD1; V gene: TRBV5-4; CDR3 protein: CASSLRQGDSPLHF
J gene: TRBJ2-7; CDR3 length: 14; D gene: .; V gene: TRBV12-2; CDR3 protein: CASRSARVYYEQYF
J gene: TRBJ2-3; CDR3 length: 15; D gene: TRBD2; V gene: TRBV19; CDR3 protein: CASKVAGGVTDTQYF
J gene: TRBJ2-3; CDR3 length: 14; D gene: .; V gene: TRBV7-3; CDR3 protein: CASSLTLGTDTQYF
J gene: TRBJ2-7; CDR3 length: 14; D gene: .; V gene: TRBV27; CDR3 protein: CASSPSGTSYEQYF
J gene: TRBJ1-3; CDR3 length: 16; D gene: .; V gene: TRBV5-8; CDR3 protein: CASSPGTSYSGNTIYF
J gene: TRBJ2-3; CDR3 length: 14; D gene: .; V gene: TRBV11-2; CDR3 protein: CASSPGTITDTQYF
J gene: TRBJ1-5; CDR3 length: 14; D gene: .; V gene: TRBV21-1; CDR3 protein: CASSGGGVNQPQHF
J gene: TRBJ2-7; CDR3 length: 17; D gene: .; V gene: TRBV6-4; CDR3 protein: CASRLLRVWRDRYEQYF
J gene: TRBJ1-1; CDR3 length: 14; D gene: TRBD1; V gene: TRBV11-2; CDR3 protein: CASSMGTVNTEAFF
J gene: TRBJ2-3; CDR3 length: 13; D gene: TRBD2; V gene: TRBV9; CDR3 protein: CASTSGRLDTQYF
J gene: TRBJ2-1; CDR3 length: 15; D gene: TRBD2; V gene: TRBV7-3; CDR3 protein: CASSRIAGLYNEQFF
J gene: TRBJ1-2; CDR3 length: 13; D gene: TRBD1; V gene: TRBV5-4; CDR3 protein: CASGTGDRYGYTF
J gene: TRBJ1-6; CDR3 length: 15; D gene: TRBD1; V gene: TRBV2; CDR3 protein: CASSPWETGRSPLHF
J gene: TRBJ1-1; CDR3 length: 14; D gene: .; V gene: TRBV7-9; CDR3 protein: CASSPGAGNTEAFF
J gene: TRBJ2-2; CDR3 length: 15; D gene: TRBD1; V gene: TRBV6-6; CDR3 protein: CASTSGTGGTGELFF
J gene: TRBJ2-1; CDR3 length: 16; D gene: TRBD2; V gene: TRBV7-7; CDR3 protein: CASSLTVAGAAGEQFF
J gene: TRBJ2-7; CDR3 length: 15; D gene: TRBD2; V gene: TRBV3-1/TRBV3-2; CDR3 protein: CASSQGLAGAREQYF
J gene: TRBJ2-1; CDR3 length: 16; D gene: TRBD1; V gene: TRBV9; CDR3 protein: CASSVSWGQGYNEQFF
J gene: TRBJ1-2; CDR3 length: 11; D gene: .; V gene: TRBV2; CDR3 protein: CASTRRGGYTF